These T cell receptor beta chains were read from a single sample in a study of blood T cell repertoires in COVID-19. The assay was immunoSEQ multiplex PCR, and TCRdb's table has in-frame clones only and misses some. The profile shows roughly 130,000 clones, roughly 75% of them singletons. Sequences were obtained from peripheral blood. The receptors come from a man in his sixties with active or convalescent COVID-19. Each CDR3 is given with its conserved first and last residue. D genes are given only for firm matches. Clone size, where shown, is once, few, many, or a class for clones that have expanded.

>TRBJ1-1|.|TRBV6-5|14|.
TGTGCCAGCAGACGCCTGGCAGAAGAGGCTGAAGCTTTCTTT
CASRRLAEEAEAFF
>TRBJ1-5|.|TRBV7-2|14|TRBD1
TGTGCCAGCAGCTGGGGACAGTCCAATCAGCCCCAGCATTTT
CASSWGQSNQPQHF
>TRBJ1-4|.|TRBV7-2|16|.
TGTGCCAGCAGCTTCCGCGACAGCCCAACTAATGAAAAACTGTTTTTT
CASSFRDSPTNEKLFF
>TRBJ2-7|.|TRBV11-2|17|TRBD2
TGTGCCAGCAGCCCTTCGACTAGCGGGAGGCGAGACTACGAGCAGTACTTC
CASSPSTSGRRDYEQYF
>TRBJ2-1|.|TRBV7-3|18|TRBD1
TGTGCCAGCAGCGTGACAGGGGGAGTTGTAAGCTCCTACAATGAGCAGTTCTTC
CASSVTGGVVSSYNEQFF
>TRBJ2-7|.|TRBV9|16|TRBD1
TGTGCCAGCAGCGTTGGGACAGGGAAAGGGACCTACGAGCAGTACTTC
CASSVGTGKGTYEQYF
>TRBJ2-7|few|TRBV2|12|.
TGTGCCAGCAGCTACCGCCGTGACGAGCAGTACTTC
CASSYRRDEQYF
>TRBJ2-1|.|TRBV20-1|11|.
TGCAGTTATAATACCGGGAATGAGCAGTTCTTC
CSYNTGNEQFF
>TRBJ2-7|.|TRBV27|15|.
TGTGCCAGCAGTTTATCCCCCTCCCGTAACTACGAGCAGTACTTC
CASSLSPSRNYEQYF
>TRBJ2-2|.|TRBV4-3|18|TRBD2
TGCGCCAGCAGCCAAGATAGGGGACTAGCGGGAGGCTCCGGGGAGCTGTTTTTT
CASSQDRGLAGGSGELFF
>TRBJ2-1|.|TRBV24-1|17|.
TGTGCCACCAGTGAGGGGACTCGGGGACTCCGACACAATGAGCAGTTCTTC
CATSEGTRGLRHNEQFF
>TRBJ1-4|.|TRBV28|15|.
TGTGCCAGCAGTCCATACAGGGAAACTAATGAAAAACTGTTTTTT
CASSPYRETNEKLFF
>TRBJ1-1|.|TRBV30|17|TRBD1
TGTGCCTGGAGTGACACGACAGGGGCCTTTATGAACACTGAAGCTTTCTTT
CAWSDTTGAFMNTEAFF
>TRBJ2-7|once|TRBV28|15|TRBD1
TGTGCCAGCATCCCCCAACCGGACAGGGGCTACGAGCAGTACTTC
CASIPQPDRGYEQYF
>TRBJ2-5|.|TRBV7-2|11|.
TGTGCCAGCAGCTTAGTCGGGACCCAGTACTTC
CASSLVGTQYF
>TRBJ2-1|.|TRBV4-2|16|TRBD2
TGTGCCAGCAGCCCTTCTCCGCGGGAGGAATACAATGAGCAGTTCTTC
CASSPSPREEYNEQFF
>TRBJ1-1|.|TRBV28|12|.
TGTGCCAGCAGCCTTATAAACACTGAAGCTTTCTTT
CASSLINTEAFF
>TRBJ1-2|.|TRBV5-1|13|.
TGCGCCAGCACGGACGGCGGGGGCTATGGCTACACCTTC
CASTDGGGYGYTF
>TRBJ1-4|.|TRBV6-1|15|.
TGTGCCAGCAGTGACCCACAGGGAACTAATGAAAAACTGTTTTTT
CASSDPQGTNEKLFF
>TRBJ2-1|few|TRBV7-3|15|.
TGTGCCAGCAGCCGGGAGGGACAGGGAGACAATGAGCAGTTCTTC
CASSREGQGDNEQFF
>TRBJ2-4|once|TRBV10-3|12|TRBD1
TGTGCCATCAAGGGGACAGAAAACATTCAGTACTTC
CAIKGTENIQYF
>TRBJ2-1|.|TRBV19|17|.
TGTGCCAGTAGTATTCTTTGGCGGGACGGGCATTACAATGAGCAGTTCTTC
CASSILWRDGHYNEQFF
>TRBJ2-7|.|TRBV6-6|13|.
TGTGCCAGCAGCCCGCCGGGCTCCTACGAGCAGTACTTC
CASSPPGSYEQYF
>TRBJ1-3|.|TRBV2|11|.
TGTGCCAGCAGTGTATCGGACACCATATATTTT
CASSVSDTIYF
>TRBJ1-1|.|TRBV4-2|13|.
TGTGCCAGCAGCCAAACAGGGCTCCCCGAAGCTTTCTTT
CASSQTGLPEAFF
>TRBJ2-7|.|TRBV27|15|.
TGTGCCAGCAGTTTATCGGGCTCTTCCACCTACGAGCAGTACTTC
CASSLSGSSTYEQYF
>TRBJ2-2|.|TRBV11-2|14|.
TGTGCCAGCACCCAAGGGGTTCGCACCGGGGAGCTGTTTTTT
CASTQGVRTGELFF
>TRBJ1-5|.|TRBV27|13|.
TGTGCCAGCCGGAGGGAGGGGAATCAGCCCCAGCATTTT
CASRREGNQPQHF
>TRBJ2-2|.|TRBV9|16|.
TGTGCCAGCAGCTTTAATCGAGCGGGGAACACCGGGGAGCTGTTTTTT
CASSFNRAGNTGELFF
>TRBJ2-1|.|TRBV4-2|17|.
TGTGCCAGCAGCCAAGTCTGGAGGCCTGGGCTGTACAATGAGCAGTTCTTC
CASSQVWRPGLYNEQFF
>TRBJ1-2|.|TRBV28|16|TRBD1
TGTGCCACCCTGCTGCCCCAAATCGACAGGGGTCGTGGCTACACCTTC
CATLLPQIDRGRGYTF
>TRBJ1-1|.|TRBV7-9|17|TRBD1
TGTGCCAGCAGCCCCAACACAGGGGGTTTACGGAACACTGAAGCTTTCTTT
CASSPNTGGLRNTEAFF
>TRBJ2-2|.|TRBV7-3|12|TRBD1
TGTGCCAGCAGCCAGGGGGTCGGGGAGCTGTTTTTT
CASSQGVGELFF
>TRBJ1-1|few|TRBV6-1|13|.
TGTGCCAGCAGTGACGCCAGGGACTGGGGAGCTTTCTTT
CASSDARDWGAFF
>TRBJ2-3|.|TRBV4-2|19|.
TGTGCCAGCAGCCAAGATTACACAACTTCGCGGGATCCGGGAGATACGCAGTATTTT
CASSQDYTTSRDPGDTQYF
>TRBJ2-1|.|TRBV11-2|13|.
TGTGCCAGCAGCGCCGAAAGAGTCAATGAGCAGTTCTTC
CASSAERVNEQFF
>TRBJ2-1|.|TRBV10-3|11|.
TGTGCCATCAGTGCAGCGGCTGAGCAGTTCTTC
CAISAAAEQFF
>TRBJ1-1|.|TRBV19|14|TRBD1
TGTGCCAGTAGTCGGGACAGCGTGAACACTGAAGCTTTCTTT
CASSRDSVNTEAFF
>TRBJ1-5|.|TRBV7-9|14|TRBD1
TGTGCCAGCAGCCGGGACAGGGTGGGGCAGCCCCAGCATTTT
CASSRDRVGQPQHF
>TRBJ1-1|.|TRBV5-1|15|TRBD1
TGCGCCAGCAGATGGGGACAGGGGGCTATCACTGAAGCTTTCTTT
CASRWGQGAITEAFF
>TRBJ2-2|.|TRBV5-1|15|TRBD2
TGCGCCAGCAGCGCAGGGACTAGCGGTACCGGGGAGCTGTTTTTT
CASSAGTSGTGELFF
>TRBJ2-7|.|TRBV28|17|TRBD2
TGTGCCAGCAGTTTCCTCCTGACCGGGACTAGCGTCTATGAGCAGTACTTC
CASSFLLTGTSVYEQYF
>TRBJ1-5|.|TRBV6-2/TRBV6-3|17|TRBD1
TGTGCCAGCAGTTACCGACAGGGGGATTTTAGCAATCAGCCCCAGCATTTT
CASSYRQGDFSNQPQHF
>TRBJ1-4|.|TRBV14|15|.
TGTGCCAGCAGCCAAAATCAGGGGACGAAGCAAAAACTGTTTTTT
CASSQNQGTKQKLFF
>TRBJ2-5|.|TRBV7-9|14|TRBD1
TGTGCCAGCAGCTTATACAGGGGGAGGGAGACCCAGTACTTC
CASSLYRGRETQYF
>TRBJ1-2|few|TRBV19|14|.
TGTGCCAGTAGTGAAGCGTCCGCCTACGGTGGCTACACCTTC
CASSEASAYGGYTF
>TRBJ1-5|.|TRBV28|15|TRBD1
TGTGCCAGCAGCCACCGACAGGGGCGCAATCAGCCCCAGCATTTT
CASSHRQGRNQPQHF
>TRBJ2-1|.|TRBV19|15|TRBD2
TGTGCCAGTAGGCCTACTAGCGGGGAGTTTGGTGTTCAGTTCTTC
CASRPTSGEFGVQFF